This passage covers 9 T cell receptor beta chains from one sample sequenced in a study of T cell responses to AZD1222 COVID-19 vaccine. Assay: immunoSEQ multiplex PCR; the TCRdb copy retains only in-frame clones and omits some. The sample lists roughly 70,000 clones, about 90% occurring once. Sequences were derived from peripheral blood, sampled on day 0 of AZD1222 vaccination. These receptors all come from an adult in good health.

The genes are TRBV2 and TRBJ2-2, with TRBD1 matching over 9 bases. Trimming removed 5 bases from V and 5 bases from J; junction bases left unmatched: 9. CDR3 size: 16 residues. Germline V gene sequence: CDR1 SNHLY, CDR2 FYNNEI. CDR3 protein: CASSFTGGVWTGELFF. CDR3 DNA: TGTGCCAGCAGTTTCACAGGGGGCGTATGGACCGGGGAGCTGTTTTTT.

This rearrangement joins TRBV5-1 to TRBJ2-1; 8 bases fit TRBD2. V lost 3 bases to trimming and J lost 0 bases; unmatched junction nucleotides: 14. CDR1 is SGHRS, CDR2 YFSETQ, per germline. The CDR3 totals 19 residues. CDR3 residues: CASSWGLDTFLNSYNEQFF. The DNA for the CDR3 is TGCGCCAGCAGCTGGGGACTAGACACTTTCCTGAACTCCTACAATGAGCAGTTCTTC.

This clone was observed a single time. The chain is built from TRBV2 and TRBJ2-2; D is perhaps TRBD2 (5 bases). This CDR3 is 14 amino acids long. Germline loops: CDR1 SNHLY, CDR2 FYNNEI. The V and J ends lost 6 bases and 3 bases respectively, with 11 bases between them. DNA for the CDR3: TGTGCCAGCAGGAGACCGGAGGACACCGGGGAGCTGTTTTTT. This encodes CASRRPEDTGELFF. Based on the CDR3 plus reference TRBV2 and TRBJ2-2, the full variable domain is EPEVTQTPSHQVTQMGQEVILRCVPISNHLYFYWYRQILGQKVEFLVSFYNNEISEKSEIFDDQFSVERPDGSNFTLKIRSTKLEDSAMYFCASRRPEDTGELFFGEGSRLTVL.

V usage is TRBV10-3 and J usage is TRBJ1-2, with D maybe TRBD1 (6 bases). The ends were cut back, 6 bases at V and 3 bases at J, with 11 bases in the middle. The CDR3 has 13 amino acids. From germline, CDR1 is ENHRY and CDR2 SYGVKD. CDR3 sequence: CAISPGAYYGYTF. Here the CDR3 DNA reads TGTGCCATCAGCCCGGGGGCCTACTATGGCTACACCTTC.

The chain joins TRBV6-5 to TRBJ1-5; 9 nucleotides match TRBD1. CDR3 length equals 15 residues. Germline CDR1 is MNHEY and CDR2 is SVGAGI. V was clipped by 2 bases and J by 2 bases; unmatched bases: 1. The CDR3 coding sequence is TGTGCCAGCAGTTACGGGGACAGGGGCAATCAGCCCCAGCATTTT. Protein product: CASSYGDRGNQPQHF.

The chain employs TRBV19 and TRBJ1-3; the D is unclear. This CDR3 contains 16 residues. Between the trimmed V and J ends, which lost 5 bases and 4 bases, there was a span of 18 bases. CDR1 and CDR2 (germline): LNHDA, SQIVND (reference sequence). The CDR3 DNA is TGTGCCAGTAGTCCCCGACGGAGCGCAGTAGGAAACACCATATATTTT. This gives the protein CASSPRRSAVGNTIYF.

V usage is TRBV12-5 and J usage is TRBJ2-5; D unresolved. The V and J ends lost 6 bases and 2 bases respectively, with 13 bases between them. Germline V gene data show CDR1 as LGHNT and CDR2 as FRNRAP. CDR3 size: 14 residues. CDR3 residues: CASGPADGQETQYF. In nucleotides, the CDR3 is TGTGCTAGTGGCCCCGCGGACGGTCAAGAGACCCAGTACTTC.

The chain links TRBV6-5 to TRBJ1-6, with a tentative D call TRBD1 (5 bases). The CDR3 runs to 14 residues. Germline V gene sequence: CDR1 MNHEY, CDR2 SVGAGI. Trimming cost V 6 bases and J 10 bases, with 16 bases left between them. CDR3 loop: CASRREGGGSPLHF. CDR3 coding DNA: TGTGCCAGCAGGAGAGAGGGTGGGGGATCACCCCTCCACTTT.

The V gene is TRBV27, the J gene TRBJ1-1; 9 bases line up with TRBD1. The V segment lost 5 bases and the J segment 2 bases; nucleotides outside the gene matches: 6. The CDR3 consists of 15 residues. CDR1 is MNHEY, CDR2 SMNVEV, per germline (reference sequence). The CDR3 DNA reads as TGTGCCAGCAGTCTCACGGACAGGGGAAACACTGAAGCTTTCTTT. This sequence encodes CASSLTDRGNTEAFF.